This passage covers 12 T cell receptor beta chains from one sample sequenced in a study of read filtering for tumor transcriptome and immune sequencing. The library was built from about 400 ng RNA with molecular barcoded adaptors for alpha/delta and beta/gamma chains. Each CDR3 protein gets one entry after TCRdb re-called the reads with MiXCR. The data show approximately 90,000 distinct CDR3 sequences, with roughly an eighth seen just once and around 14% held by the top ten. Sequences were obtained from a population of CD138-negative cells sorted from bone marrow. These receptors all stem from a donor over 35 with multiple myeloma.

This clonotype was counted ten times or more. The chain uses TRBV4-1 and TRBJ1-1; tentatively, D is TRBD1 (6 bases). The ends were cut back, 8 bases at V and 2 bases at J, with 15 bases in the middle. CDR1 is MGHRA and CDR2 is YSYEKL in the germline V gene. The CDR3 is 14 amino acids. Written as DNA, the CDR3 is TGCGCCAGCCGTTCCGGGACAAAAAACACTGAAGCTTTCTTT. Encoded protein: CASRSGTKNTEAFF.

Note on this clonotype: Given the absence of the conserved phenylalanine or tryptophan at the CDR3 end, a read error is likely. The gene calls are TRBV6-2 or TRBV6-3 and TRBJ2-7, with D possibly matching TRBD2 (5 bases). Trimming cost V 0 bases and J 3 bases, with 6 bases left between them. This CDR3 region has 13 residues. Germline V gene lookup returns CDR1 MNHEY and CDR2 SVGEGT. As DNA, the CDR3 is TGTGCCAGCAGTTACTCTCGGGGCTACGAGCAGTACCTC. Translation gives CASSYSRGYEQYL.

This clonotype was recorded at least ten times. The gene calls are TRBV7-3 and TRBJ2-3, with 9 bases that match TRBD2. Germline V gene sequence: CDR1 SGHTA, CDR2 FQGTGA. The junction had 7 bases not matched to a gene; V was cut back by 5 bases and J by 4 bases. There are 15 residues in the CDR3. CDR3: CASSPFSGSPDTQYF. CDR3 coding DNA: TGTGCCAGCAGCCCTTTTAGCGGGAGCCCAGATACGCAGTATTTT.

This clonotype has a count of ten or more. The CDR3 here is CASSPTGAETQYF. CDR3 coding DNA: TGTGCCAGCAGCCCAACAGGGGCAGAGACCCAGTACTTC. The chain carries TRBV7-2 and TRBJ2-5, with 7 bases identical to TRBD1. V shed 5 bases and J 4 bases; nucleotides not matched to a gene: 4. The CDR3 loop spans 13 amino acids. CDR1 is SGHTA, CDR2 FQGNSA, per germline.

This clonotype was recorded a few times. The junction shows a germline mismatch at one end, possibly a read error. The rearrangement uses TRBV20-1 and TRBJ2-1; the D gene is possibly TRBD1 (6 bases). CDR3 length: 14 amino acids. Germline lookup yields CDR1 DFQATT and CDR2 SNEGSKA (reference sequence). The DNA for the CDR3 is TGCAGTGCTAGAGTCTCACAGGGATACAATGAGCAGCTCTTC. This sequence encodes CSARVSQGYNEQLF.

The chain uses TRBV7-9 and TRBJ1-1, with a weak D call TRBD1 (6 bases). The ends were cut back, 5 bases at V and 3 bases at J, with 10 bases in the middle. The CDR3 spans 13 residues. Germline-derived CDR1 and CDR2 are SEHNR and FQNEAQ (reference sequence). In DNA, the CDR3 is TGTGCCAGCAGCCCAGGGGTGGACACTGAAGCTTTCTTT. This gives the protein CASSPGVDTEAFF.

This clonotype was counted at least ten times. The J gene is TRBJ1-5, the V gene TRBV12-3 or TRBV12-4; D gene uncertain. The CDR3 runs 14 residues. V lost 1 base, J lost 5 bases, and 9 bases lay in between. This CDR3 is CASSLDLGDQPQHF. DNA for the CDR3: TGTGCCAGCAGTTTAGATCTGGGTGATCAGCCCCAGCATTTT.

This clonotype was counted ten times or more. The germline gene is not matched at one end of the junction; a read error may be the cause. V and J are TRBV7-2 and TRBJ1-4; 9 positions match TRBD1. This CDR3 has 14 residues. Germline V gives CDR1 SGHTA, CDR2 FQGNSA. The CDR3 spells CASSSDRGDEKQFF. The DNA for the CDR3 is TGTGCCAGCAGCTCGGACAGGGGAGACGAAAAACAGTTTTTT.

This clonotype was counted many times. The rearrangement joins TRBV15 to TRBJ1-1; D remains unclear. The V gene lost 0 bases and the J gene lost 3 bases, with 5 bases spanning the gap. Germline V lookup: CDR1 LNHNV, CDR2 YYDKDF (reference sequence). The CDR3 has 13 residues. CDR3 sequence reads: CATSREGDTEAFF. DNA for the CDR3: TGTGCCACCAGCAGAGAAGGTGACACTGAAGCTTTCTTT.

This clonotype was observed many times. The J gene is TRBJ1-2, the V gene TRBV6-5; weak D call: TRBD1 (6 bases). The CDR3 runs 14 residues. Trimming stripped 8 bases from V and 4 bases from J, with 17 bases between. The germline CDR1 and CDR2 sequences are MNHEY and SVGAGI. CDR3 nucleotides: TGTGCCAGCGGCGAGGGCCAGGGGTCCTATGGCTACACCTTC. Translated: CASGEGQGSYGYTF.

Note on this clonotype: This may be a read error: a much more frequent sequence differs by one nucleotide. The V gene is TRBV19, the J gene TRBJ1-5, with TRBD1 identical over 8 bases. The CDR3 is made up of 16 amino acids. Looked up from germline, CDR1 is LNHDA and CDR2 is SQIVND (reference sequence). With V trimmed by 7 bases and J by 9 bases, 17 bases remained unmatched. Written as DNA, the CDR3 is TGTGCCAGTATTTCAGCGGACAGGGCTCATATGGGGCCCCAGCATTTT. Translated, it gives CASISADRAHMGPQHF.

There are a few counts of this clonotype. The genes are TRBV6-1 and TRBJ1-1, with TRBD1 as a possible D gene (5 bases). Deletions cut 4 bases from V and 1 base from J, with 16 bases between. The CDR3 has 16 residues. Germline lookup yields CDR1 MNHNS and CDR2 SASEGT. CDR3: CASSVRIRGSNTEAFF. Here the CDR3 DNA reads TGTGCCAGCAGTGTCCGGATACGGGGGTCGAACACTGAAGCTTTCTTT.